One and the same sample provided the 14 T cell receptor beta chains below, sequenced in a study of shared clonotypes between healthy human individuals. Method: immunoSEQ multiplex PCR; TCRdb's copy keeps in-frame clones and lacks some. The data show around 2,100,000 clones, about 95% seen once. Naive CD8 cells, CD45RO-negative and positively selected for CCR7, excluded terminally differentiated effector memory CD45RA+ cells. The sample consisted of naive CD8+ T cells sorted from blood. All receptors come from a man aged 18 to 30 in good health.

The chain recombines TRBV15 with TRBJ2-1, with TRBD2 identical over 14 bases. Germline V lookup: CDR1 LNHNV, CDR2 YYDKDF (reference sequence). The CDR3 consists of 14 residues. J lost 9 bases, V lost 3 bases, and 1 base had no gene match. CDR3 coding DNA: TGTGCCACCAGCAGGACTAGCGGGGGGGCTGAGCAGTTCTTC. Its protein product is CATSRTSGGAEQFF.

In the case of this clone: Different DNA sequences within this sample yield the same CDR3. Here the CDR3 DNA reads TGTGCCAGTAGTATAAGTTCCGCTTACAATGAGCAGTTCTTC. Its translation is CASSISSAYNEQFF. The rearrangement joins TRBV19 to TRBJ2-1, with D uncertain. CDR1 is LNHDA and CDR2 is SQIVND in the germline V gene (reference sequence). The CDR3 spans 14 residues. Trimming pared 2 bases from V and 4 bases from J, leaving 9 bases between.

This chain links TRBV5-6 with TRBJ1-1; 7 positions agree with TRBD1. After removal of 4 bases from V and 0 bases from J, the junction contained 6 bases not matched to a gene. Germline CDR1 SGHDT, CDR2 YYEEEE. CDR3 length equals 15 residues. CDR3 amino acids: CASSPGTVLNTEAFF. CDR3 nucleotide sequence: TGTGCCAGCAGCCCAGGGACAGTCCTGAACACTGAAGCTTTCTTT.

The chain is built from TRBV13 and TRBJ2-1, with 9 bases matching TRBD1. J lost 8 bases, V lost 2 bases, and 4 bases had no gene match. CDR1 is PRHDT, CDR2 FYEKMQ, per germline (reference sequence). The CDR3 has 14 residues. The CDR3, as DNA: TGTGCCAGCAGCTTACCGGACAGGGGATATGAGCAGTTCTTC. It specifies CASSLPDRGYEQFF.

A single count supports this clone. The V call is TRBV5-1, the J call TRBJ2-1; D gene uncertain. V lost 1 base and J 8 bases, leaving 7 bases between the germline ends. This CDR3 is built from 12 residues. CDR1 is SGHRS and CDR2 is YFSETQ in the germline V gene. DNA for the CDR3: TGCGCCAGCAGCTTGATAGTAGATGAGCAGTTCTTC. Encoded protein: CASSLIVDEQFF. Full variable domain (remainder filled in from reference TRBV5-1 and TRBJ2-1): KAGVTQTPRYLIKTRGQQVTLSCSPISGHRSVSWYQQTPGQGLQFLFEYFSETQRNKGNFPGRFSGRQFSNSRSEMNVSTLELGDSALYLCASSLIVDEQFFGPGTRLTVL.

DNA of the CDR3: TGCGCCAGCAGCCCAATCCTAAATGAAAAACTGTTTTTT. Amino acid sequence: CASSPILNEKLFF. The rearrangement uses TRBV4-3 and TRBJ1-4; no clear D gene. The germline V gene encodes CDR1 LGHNA and CDR2 YSLEER. The CDR3 totals 13 residues. The V gene lost 4 bases and the J gene lost 5 bases, with 8 bases spanning the gap.

This chain connects TRBV27 to TRBJ2-7; 7 positions agree with TRBD1. The CDR3 is made up of 15 amino acids. The germline V gene encodes CDR1 MNHEY and CDR2 SMNVEV (reference sequence). After removal of 6 bases from V and 1 base from J, the junction contained 9 bases not matched to a gene. Here the CDR3 reads CASRGWTGWSYEQYF. In DNA, the CDR3 is TGTGCCAGCAGGGGATGGACAGGATGGTCCTACGAGCAGTACTTC.

V is TRBV10-3 and J is TRBJ1-2, with D perhaps TRBD1 (5 bases). V lost 0 bases and J 6 bases, leaving 11 bases between the germline ends. The germline V gene encodes CDR1 ENHRY and CDR2 SYGVKD. The CDR3 is 14 amino acids. CDR3 amino acids: CAISESMTVDGYTF. In DNA form, the CDR3 reads TGTGCCATCAGTGAGTCGATGACAGTAGATGGCTACACCTTC.

This clone was detected once. The chain carries TRBV6-1 and TRBJ2-7, with D possibly being TRBD1 (5 bases). Germline values: CDR1 MNHNS, CDR2 SASEGT. This CDR3 has 13 amino acids. V was trimmed by 2 bases and J by 3 bases, leaving 8 bases between them. CDR3 in amino acids: CASSEYQGYEQYF. CDR3 in DNA: TGTGCCAGCAGTGAATACCAGGGCTACGAGCAGTACTTC.

The chain is built from TRBV2 and TRBJ2-1, with D unclear. In germline, CDR1 is SNHLY, CDR2 FYNNEI. V was shortened by 1 base and J by 5 bases, with 6 bases between the two germline ends. CDR3 length equals 13 residues. The CDR3 DNA follows: TGTGCCAGCAGTGAAGTGGGGAACAATGAGCAGTTCTTC. Translated: CASSEVGNNEQFF.

The V gene is TRBV13, the J gene TRBJ2-1; possibly TRBD1 for D (6 bases). The germline V gene encodes CDR1 PRHDT and CDR2 FYEKMQ (reference sequence). This CDR3 comprises 17 residues. V gave up 0 bases and J gave up 2 bases, with 14 bases separating them. The CDR3 spells CASSLGPGQGPYNEQFF. The CDR3 DNA follows: TGTGCCAGCAGCTTAGGCCCGGGACAAGGGCCCTACAATGAGCAGTTCTTC.

This chain links TRBV10-2 with TRBJ1-2; D is unclear. Germline V lookup: CDR1 WSHSY, CDR2 SAAADI. The CDR3 extends over 15 amino acids. Trimming left V 7 bases short and J 0 bases short, with 15 bases between. Written as DNA, the CDR3 is TGCGCCAGCACCGAGTACGGGAGAACTAACTATGGCTACACCTTC. Translating it yields CASTEYGRTNYGYTF.

This clone was counted between two and nine times. The V call is TRBV2, the J call TRBJ1-2; D uncertain. V was trimmed by 8 bases and J by 4 bases, leaving 17 bases between them. The CDR3 covers 14 residues. CDR1 and CDR2 from the germline V gene are SNHLY and FYNNEI. The CDR3 here is CASLRLDHFYGYTF. For the CDR3, the DNA is TGTGCCAGCCTTAGACTGGACCACTTCTATGGCTACACCTTC.

CDR3 coding DNA: TGTGCCAGTAATACACCGAGCTGGAACACTGAAGCTTTCTTT. This sequence encodes CASNTPSWNTEAFF. V is TRBV19 and J is TRBJ1-1; D is undetermined. Per the germline V gene, CDR1 is LNHDA and CDR2 is SQIVND (reference sequence). CDR3 length equals 14 residues. Trimming left V 7 bases short and J 1 base short, with 13 bases between. The full variable domain, completed using reference TRBV19 and TRBJ1-1, is DGGITQSPKYLFRKEGQNVTLSCEQNLNHDAMYWYRQDPGQGLRLIYYSQIVNDFQKGDIAEGYSVSREKKESFPLTVTSAQKNPTAFYLCASNTPSWNTEAFFGQGTRLTVV.